A single sample is the source of the 20 T cell receptor beta chains below, sequenced in a study of control samples from healthy donors and cancer patients. Using immunoSEQ multiplex PCR, the repertoire was profiled, and TCRdb retains in-frame clones only, with some absent. The data contain around 120,000 clones, around 86% of them seen just once; the ten biggest clones take up around 9%. Sample: blood. The receptors originated from a man between 35 and 55 years old in good health.

The chain combines TRBV2 with TRBJ2-3, with TRBD1 matching over 7 bases. Germline CDR1 reads SNHLY; CDR2 reads FYNNEI. J lost 4 bases, V lost 7 bases, and 8 bases had no gene match. The CDR3 covers 14 residues. The CDR3 DNA reads as TGTGCCAGCATGAAGACAGGGATGCCAGATACGCAGTATTTT. Translation gives CASMKTGMPDTQYF.

The chain couples TRBV9 to TRBJ1-3; the D is unclear. CDR1 is SGDLS, CDR2 YYNGEE, per germline. The CDR3 loop spans 15 amino acids. Trimming shortened V by 5 bases and J by 3 bases, and 15 bases separated the two germline ends. The CDR3: CASRPYLGDGNTIYF. The DNA for the CDR3 is TGTGCCAGCAGGCCCTATCTTGGGGATGGAAACACCATATATTTT.

The chain employs TRBV11-3 and TRBJ2-2; no clear D gene. Germline lookup yields CDR1 SGHNT and CDR2 YENEEA. Trimming took off 2 bases at V and 1 base at J, with 5 bases between the two ends. This CDR3 spans 14 amino acids. The CDR3 DNA is TGTGCCAGCAGCTTAAGAGGGAACACCGGGGAGCTGTTTTTT. Translation: CASSLRGNTGELFF.

The V call is TRBV19, the J call TRBJ1-4; the D gene is possibly TRBD1 (5 bases). CDR1 is LNHDA and CDR2 is SQIVND in the germline V gene (reference sequence). The CDR3 extends over 15 amino acids. The V end lost 5 bases, the J end lost 5 bases, and 15 bases lay between the germline ends. This chain's CDR3 is CASSPGDGKNEKLFF. The CDR3 nucleotides are TGTGCCAGTAGTCCGGGGGACGGTAAAAATGAAAAACTGTTTTTT.

This chain joins TRBV19 and TRBJ1-2, with 7 bases identical to TRBD1. This CDR3 is built from 13 residues. V dropped 10 bases and J dropped 0; count of bases not matched to a gene: 5. In germline, CDR1 is LNHDA, CDR2 SQIVND (reference sequence). CDR3 nucleotide sequence: TGTGCCACCCGGGACAGCTCTAACTATGGCTACACCTTC. The encoded protein is CATRDSSNYGYTF.

A single count supports this clone. J is TRBJ2-3 and V is TRBV6-2 or TRBV6-3; 10 bases align to TRBD2. With 4 bases clipped from V and 6 bases from J, the junction kept 10 bases outside the gene matches. Germline V lookup: CDR1 MNHEY, CDR2 SVGEGT. CDR3 length: 16 residues. This CDR3 reads CASSSNPGLAWDTQYF. The CDR3 region has the DNA TGTGCCAGCAGTTCCAACCCGGGACTAGCGTGGGATACGCAGTATTTT.

This sequence joins TRBV29-1 and TRBJ1-1; no clear D gene. From germline, CDR1 is SQVTM and CDR2 ANQGSEA. Trimming pared 7 bases from V and 1 base from J, leaving 10 bases between. The CDR3 is made up of 12 amino acids. The CDR3 nucleotides read TGCAGCGGGGTGACACCGAACACTGAAGCTTTCTTT. This translates into CSGVTPNTEAFF.

V is TRBV12-5 and J is TRBJ2-3; D is unresolved. The CDR3 has 14 residues. In germline, CDR1 is LGHNT, CDR2 FRNRAP. V dropped 4 bases and J dropped 4 bases, with 12 bases sitting between them. The CDR3 bases are TGTGCTAGTGGTTCGGCCGGGTTGGCAGATACGCAGTATTTT. Encoded protein: CASGSAGLADTQYF.

V and J are TRBV29-1 and TRBJ2-5; 10 positions agree with TRBD1. This CDR3 spans 14 amino acids. Germline V gene data show CDR1 as SQVTM and CDR2 as ANQGSEA. J was trimmed by 4 bases and V by 6 bases; bases with no gene match: 8. CDR3 bases: TGCAGCGTGGAGGGACAGGGGAAAGCAGAGACCCAGTACTTC. Translated, it gives CSVEGQGKAETQYF.

The chain uses TRBV5-1 and TRBJ2-2; D unclear. Trimming shortened V by 6 bases and J by 0 bases, and 12 bases separated the two germline ends. Per the germline V gene, CDR1 is SGHRS and CDR2 is YFSETQ. This CDR3 has 15 amino acids. The CDR3 bases are TGCGCCAGCATATCGGGTGAAGCGAACACCGGGGAGCTGTTTTTT. Translated, it gives CASISGEANTGELFF. The variable domain in full, with the rest retrieved from reference TRBV5-1 and TRBJ2-2, is KAGVTQTPRYLIKTRGQQVTLSCSPISGHRSVSWYQQTPGQGLQFLFEYFSETQRNKGNFPGRFSGRQFSNSRSEMNVSTLELGDSALYLCASISGEANTGELFFGEGSRLTVL.

V and J are TRBV18 and TRBJ2-5, with TRBD2 identical over 10 bases. CDR3 length: 15 residues. Unmatched junction bases numbered 6, after V lost 6 bases and J lost 2 bases. CDR1 and CDR2 from the germline V gene are KGHSH and LQKENI. CDR3 loop: CASSLLLAGQETQYF. CDR3 nucleotide sequence: TGTGCCAGCTCGCTCTTACTAGCGGGGCAAGAGACCCAGTACTTC.

This clone was seen a handful of times. The CDR3 loop is CASSLTLEGGYTF. The CDR3 DNA reads TGTGCCAGCAGCTTAACACTGGAAGGAGGCTACACCTTC. The chain carries TRBV7-8 and TRBJ1-2; D is uncertain. The CDR3 runs to 13 residues. Germline lookup yields CDR1 SGHVS and CDR2 FQNEAQ. The germline V and J ends were trimmed by 2 bases and 8 bases, with 12 bases remaining between them.

Concerning this clone: Other DNA sequences in this sample translate to the same CDR3. The CDR3 region is CASSKAVAGGLYEQYF. The CDR3 DNA sequence: TGTGCCAGCAGCAAAGCTGTAGCGGGGGGGCTCTACGAGCAGTACTTC. The chain carries TRBV9 and TRBJ2-7; the match to TRBD2 covers 11 bases. The CDR3 extends over 16 amino acids. Per germline, CDR1 SGDLS and CDR2 YYNGEE. With 4 bases clipped from V and 3 bases from J, the junction kept 9 bases outside the gene matches.

V and J are TRBV19 and TRBJ1-6; tentative D call: TRBD1 (6 bases). Trimming pared 5 bases from V and 2 bases from J, leaving 13 bases between. Germline assignment: CDR1 LNHDA and CDR2 SQIVND (reference sequence). The CDR3 covers 16 residues. The CDR3 loop reads CASSAEGTPYNSPLHF. The CDR3 DNA reads TGTGCCAGTAGTGCCGAGGGGACACCCTATAATTCACCCCTCCACTTT.

This chain uses TRBV5-1 with TRBJ2-7; TRBD1 matches 7 bases. CDR1 and CDR2 from the germline V gene are SGHRS and YFSETQ. The CDR3 has 15 residues. Losses at the gene ends were 2 bases for V and 3 bases for J; bases not matched to a gene: 8. The CDR3 sequence is CASSLTTGAYYEQYF. Written as DNA, the CDR3 is TGCGCCAGCAGCTTAACCACAGGGGCTTACTACGAGCAGTACTTC.

In DNA form, the CDR3 reads TGCAGCGTGGCCAGGACAGCAACTAATGAAAAACTGTTTTTT. This sequence encodes CSVARTATNEKLFF. The V call is TRBV29-1, the J call TRBJ1-4, with TRBD1 as a possible D gene (6 bases). The V and J ends lost 6 bases and 0 bases respectively, with 11 bases between them. The CDR3 is 14 amino acids. Germline values: CDR1 SQVTM, CDR2 ANQGSEA.

The V gene is TRBV7-9, the J gene TRBJ2-5; tentatively, D is TRBD1 or TRBD2 (5 bases each). V was clipped by 6 bases and J by 0 bases, with 8 bases between them. In germline, CDR1 is SEHNR, CDR2 FQNEAQ (reference sequence). The CDR3 extends over 13 amino acids. The CDR3 DNA reads as TGTGCCAGCAGGGGGGTTTACCAAGAGACCCAGTACTTC. As protein: CASRGVYQETQYF.

The V gene is TRBV2, the J gene TRBJ2-7; 7 bases are shared with TRBD1. The V and J ends lost 6 bases and 4 bases, in that order; junction bases with no gene match: 6. Germline assignment: CDR1 SNHLY and CDR2 FYNNEI. This CDR3 has 13 residues. The DNA of the CDR3 is TGTGCCAGCAGGGTGGGACAGAGGTACGAGCAGTACTTC. Protein product: CASRVGQRYEQYF.

This chain links TRBV9 with TRBJ2-1; 7 bases match TRBD2. The germline gives CDR1 SGDLS, CDR2 YYNGEE. The CDR3 runs 15 residues. The trim removed 0 bases at V and 8 bases at J, leaving 8 bases unmatched. The CDR3 DNA sequence: TGTGCCAGCAGCGTAGATGGCGGGGGAGGAGATGAGCAGTTCTTC. This codes for CASSVDGGGGDEQFF.

The J gene is TRBJ2-5, the V gene TRBV4-1, with no clear D. CDR3 length: 15 amino acids. Trimming left V 0 bases short and J 5 bases short, with 13 bases between. CDR1 and CDR2 from the germline V gene are MGHRA and YSYEKL. CDR3 loop: CASSQDWSGAETQYF. Written as DNA, the CDR3 is TGCGCCAGCAGCCAAGATTGGAGTGGCGCGGAGACCCAGTACTTC.